This TCR beta chain was sequenced during a study of blood T cells in healthy people across ages (dated by TCRdb to between 2014 and 2017). The study in broad terms: Template switching captured roughly one uniquely barcoded TCR beta cDNA molecule per two T cells in model experiments. The study measured age-related changes in TCR beta repertoire diversity using deep sequencing normalized with unique cDNA molecular identifiers. Donors were grouped into four age groups: young (average about 15 years), middle-aged (roughly 40), aged (62) and long-lived (approximately 75). For two donors (one aged 18 to 29 and one aged 80 or older), the study analyzed two additional independent replicas of 1 million unique cDNA reads from the same blood draw.

The approximately 39 donors, aged 6 to 90 years, were systemically healthy Caucasian individuals from Russia. Around 10 milliliters of peripheral blood were drawn from each donor into EDTA-treated Vacutainer tubes. Ficoll-Paque density-gradient centrifugation was used to isolate PBMCs, with at least 7 million per sample. Total RNA, at least 6 micrograms per sample, was extracted from PBMCs with Trizol reagent. For every donor, an aliquot of PBMCs went through flow cytometry to measure the percentages of naive CD45RAhigh/CD27high T cells. Libraries came from 5' RACE. Sequencing used an Illumina HiSeq 2500. A second PCR of roughly 6 to 11 cycles was run with a J-beta primer mix and a sample-barcoded 5' primer. A unique molecular identifier was introduced onto each TCR beta cDNA molecule by a template-switch 5' adaptor carrying 12 random nucleotides. Each sample yielded at least 2.5 million CDR3-containing paired-end reads. The Mint cDNA synthesis kit, primed by a TRBC-specific oligonucleotide, was used to synthesize first-strand cDNA from all RNA. Following uracil-DNA glycosylase treatment, all cDNA underwent a first 18-cycle PCR with the universal primers M1SS and BC2_uni_R. In the source study's methods: For normalization, 1 million high-quality reads were randomly selected from each sample, with every read carrying a distinct molecular identifier. Instead of being binned into consensus sequences, reads with shared molecular identifiers were discarded. MiTCR, set to a Q25 quality threshold and the strictest error-elimination algorithm, was used for CDR3 identification, clonotype clustering and error correction. A nonparametric unseen species model with Euler transformation was used to estimate a lower bound on total TCR beta diversity. The raw public reads went through TCRdb reprocessing: fastp at Q25, MiXCR clone calling, in-frame beta chains kept. Rows merge per CDR3 protein into single entries with the most common DNA and genes. The V and J calls reflect TCRdb's pipeline rather than the authors' work. In all, the sample holds 800,000 or so distinct CDR3 sequences, and roughly 25% of those were seen once. The ten biggest clones cover 3.7% of the sample.

This clonotype occurred a few times. No antigen is known for it. The sample holds no much larger clone one base away, and base qualities are not on file. As encoded in the germline V gene, CDR1 is SGHTA while CDR2 is FQGNSA. Compared with germline, V lacks 1 base and J lacks 1 base; bases without a gene match: 4. From its cysteine to its phenylalanine, the CDR3 spans 16 amino acids. Left in the record is the CDR3 DNA by itself, 48 bases read in frame from the first base. The study at large found these results: As age increased, observed TCR beta diversity per million T cells dropped in a roughly linear way, and a significant reduction was already evident by age 40. Total diversity estimates from one million sequenced T cells were considered lower bounds and underestimates. Because donor CMV infection status was unknown, age-related changes in expanded clonotypes were potentially confounded. Compared with the aged group, more naive CD4+ T cells, fewer expanded clones and increased TCR diversity were shown by the long-lived group, suggesting age selection. Since profiling was done on bulk unsorted PBMCs, naive and antigen-experienced compartments could not be conclusively compared. The percentage of naive T cells measured by flow cytometry correlated strongly with observed TCR beta diversity.

The data also belong to a second study, concerning T cells of mothers and their children. That second report states: Nine systemically healthy Caucasian individuals, comprising three mothers and their six children, were included as donors. cDNA synthesis used all of the extracted RNA, with approximately 1.4 ug of RNA in each 15 ul reaction. In the second PCR, sample barcodes and 2-4 random nucleotides were introduced via the M1S primer. Over 8.5 million TCR beta CDR3 reads were obtained for each mother, and approximately 2.9 million reads were obtained for each child. In both related and unrelated pairs, thymic selection shapes the output of TCR recombination in a similar way, with inherited differences having only a minor effect. Normalized repertoire overlap was always slightly but never significantly higher in related than unrelated mother-child pairs. Persistent microchimeric T cell clones were not detected, at a sensitivity of about 99 clones per million clonotypes. To look for features that set related mother-child pairs apart from unrelated individuals, the researchers ran deep NGS to compare the TCR beta repertoires of mothers and children. On average, the children were about 10 +/- 4 years old, while the mothers were about 37 +/- 4 years old. Libraries were sequenced on Illumina HiSeq 2000 with 100+100 nt paired-end reads after adapter ligation with NEBNext reagents. To avoid cross-contamination, the mother libraries and the child libraries were prepared a month apart and sequenced in separate runs. For each donor, somewhere between roughly 500,000 and 2,100,000 distinct TCR beta clonotypes were identified. Naive TCR beta clonotypes were estimated from low-frequency clonotypes matched to each donor's FACS-determined naive share, without sorting.

Material for sequencing was blood. This clonotype was obtained from a boy between 10 and 17 years old in good health. The rearranged segments are TRBV7-2 and TRBJ1-1, and 9 bases in between align with TRBD1. The DNA sequence follows: TGTGCCAGCAGCTTAGAATGGGACAGGGCGAACACTGAAGCTTTCTTT. Its protein is CASSLEWDRANTEAFF.